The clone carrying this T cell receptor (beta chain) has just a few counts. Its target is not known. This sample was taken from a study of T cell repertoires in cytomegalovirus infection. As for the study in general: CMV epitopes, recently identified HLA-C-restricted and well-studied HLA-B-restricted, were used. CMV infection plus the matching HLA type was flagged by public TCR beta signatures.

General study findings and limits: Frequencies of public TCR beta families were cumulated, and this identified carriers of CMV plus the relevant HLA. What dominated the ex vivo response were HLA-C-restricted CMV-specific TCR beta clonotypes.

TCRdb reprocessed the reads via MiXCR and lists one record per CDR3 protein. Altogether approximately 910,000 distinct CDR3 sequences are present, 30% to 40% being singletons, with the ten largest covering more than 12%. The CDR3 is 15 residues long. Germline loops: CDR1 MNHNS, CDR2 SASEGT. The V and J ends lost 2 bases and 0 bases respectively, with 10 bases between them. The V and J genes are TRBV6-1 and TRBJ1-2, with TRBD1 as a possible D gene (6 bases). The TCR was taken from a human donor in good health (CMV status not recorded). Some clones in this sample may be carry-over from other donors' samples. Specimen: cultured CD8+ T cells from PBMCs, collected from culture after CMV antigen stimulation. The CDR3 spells CASSEWDKANYGYTF. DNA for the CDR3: TGTGCCAGCAGTGAATGGGACAAAGCTAACTATGGCTACACCTTC.